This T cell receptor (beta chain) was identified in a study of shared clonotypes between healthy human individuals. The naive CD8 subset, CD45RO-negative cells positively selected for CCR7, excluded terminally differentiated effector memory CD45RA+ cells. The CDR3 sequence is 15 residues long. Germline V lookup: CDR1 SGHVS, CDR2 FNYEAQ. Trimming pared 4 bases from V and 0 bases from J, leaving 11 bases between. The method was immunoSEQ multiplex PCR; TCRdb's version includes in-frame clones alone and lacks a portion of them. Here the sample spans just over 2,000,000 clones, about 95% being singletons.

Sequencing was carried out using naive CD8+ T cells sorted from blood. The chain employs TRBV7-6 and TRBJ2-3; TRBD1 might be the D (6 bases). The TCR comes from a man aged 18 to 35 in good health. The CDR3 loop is CASSSQGISTDTQYF. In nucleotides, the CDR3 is TGTGCCAGCAGCTCACAGGGTATCAGCACAGATACGCAGTATTTT.